This T cell receptor beta chain emerged from a study of naive and memory T cell subsets. Study conclusions and caveats: This RNA-based method may be sensitive to activation-related transcript changes.

The SP2 primer and nested alpha and beta constant region primers amplified ligated cDNA in four rounds. MiXCR was run by TCRdb on the 5' RACE reads, yielding one entry per CDR3 protein. The sample consists of 56,000 or so distinct CDR3 sequences, 6.5% to 8.5% of them appearing once. Regarding this clonotype: The antigen is not known.

A UMI-containing oligonucleotide was joined by 3' ligation to the TCR cDNA template. The sequence was obtained from a female donor in good health.

CDR3 protein: CASSQGGRGETQYF. The CDR3 nucleotides read TGTGCCAGCAGCCAAGGAGGTCGGGGAGAGACCCAGTACTTC. The V call is TRBV4-2, the J call TRBJ2-5; D might be TRBD2 (5 bases). There are 14 residues in the CDR3. CDR1 and CDR2 (germline): LGHNA, YNFKEQ. Trimming took off 1 base at V and 4 bases at J, with 10 bases between the two ends.